These 18 T cell receptor beta chains were sequenced from one sample in a study of cytomegalovirus exposure and HLA in healthy donors. The PCR ran on 60 Vbeta and 13 Jbeta primers. The method was immunoSEQ multiplex PCR; TCRdb's version includes in-frame clones alone and lacks a portion of them. The data show 100,000 to 150,000 clones, 76% seen once. Material: PBMCs. Source of these receptors: a middle-aged man in good health and CMV-seronegative.

This clone appeared a few times. The chain links TRBV7-8 to TRBJ2-1, with 8 nucleotides matching TRBD2. V dropped 5 bases and J dropped 2; count of bases not matched to a gene: 5. CDR1 and CDR2 (germline): SGHVS, FQNEAQ. The length of the CDR3 is 15 residues. The CDR3 nucleotides read TGTGCCAGCAGCCCCCGGGAGGGACCCTACAATGAGCAGTTCTTC. Translated, it gives CASSPREGPYNEQFF. Full variable domain (missing parts from reference TRBV7-8 and TRBJ2-1): GAGVSQSPRYKVAKRGQDVALRCDPISGHVSLFWYQQALGQGPEFLTYFQNEAQLDKSGLPSDRFFAERPEGSVSTLKIQRTQQEDSAVYLCASSPREGPYNEQFFGPGTRLTVL.

The rearrangement joins TRBV10-3 to TRBJ2-3; 10 bases are shared with TRBD2. Germline V gene data show CDR1 as ENHRY and CDR2 as SYGVKD. The CDR3 totals 15 residues. V trimming: 11 bases; J trimming: 5 bases; junction bases outside the gene matches: 13. In DNA, the CDR3 is TGTGCCCTACGTTCCGGGACTAGCGCGGGAGATACGCAGTATTTT. This sequence encodes CALRSGTSAGDTQYF.

This clone came up once. The J gene is TRBJ1-4, the V gene TRBV28; TRBD1 agrees at 9 bases. In germline, CDR1 is MDHEN, CDR2 SYDVKM. This CDR3 region has 13 residues. The trim removed 10 bases at V and 7 bases at J, leaving 7 bases unmatched. The DNA for the CDR3 is TGTGCCACCACAGGGGGCGGGGGTGAAAAACTGTTTTTT. Its protein is CATTGGGGEKLFF.

CDR3 in amino acids: CASSEMGQDNSPLHF. The CDR3 DNA is TGTGCCAGCAGTGAGATGGGACAGGATAATTCACCCCTCCACTTT. This sequence joins TRBV6-1 and TRBJ1-6, with TRBD1 matching over 8 bases. This CDR3 region has 15 residues. Per germline, CDR1 MNHNS and CDR2 SASEGT. V was pared by 3 bases and J by 5 bases, with 3 bases of the junction left unmatched.

V and J are TRBV15 and TRBJ2-1; possible D gene TRBD1, 5 bases. This CDR3 has 16 amino acids. Germline CDR1 LNHNV, CDR2 YYDKDF (reference sequence). The germline V and J ends were trimmed by 0 bases and 8 bases, with 17 bases remaining between them. CDR3 in amino acids: CATSRDRPGLRDEQFF. In nucleotides, the CDR3 is TGTGCCACCAGCAGAGATAGGCCAGGGTTAAGAGATGAGCAGTTCTTC.

This clone was counted only a few times. V usage is TRBV5-1 and J usage is TRBJ2-2; D gene uncertain. Germline V CDR1 and CDR2: SGHRS, YFSETQ. V gave up 3 bases and J gave up 6 bases, with 15 bases separating them. CDR3 length: 15 amino acids. The CDR3 DNA reads as TGCGCCAGCAGCTCGCTCTCCGGGTCCCCCGGGGAGCTGTTTTTT. This codes for CASSSLSGSPGELFF.

This clone was seen a handful of times. The V and J genes are TRBV28 and TRBJ1-1; 8 bases are a match to TRBD1. The CDR3 sequence is 14 residues long. CDR1 is MDHEN, CDR2 SYDVKM, per germline. V shed 8 bases, J shed 5 bases, and the junction held 10 bases outside the gene matches. The CDR3 here is CASETPQGATEAFF. In nucleotides, the CDR3 is TGTGCCAGCGAGACCCCTCAGGGGGCAACTGAAGCTTTCTTT. The full variable domain, in which reference TRBV28 and TRBJ1-1 provide the parts outside the CDR3, is DVKVTQSSRYLVKRTGEKVFLECVQDMDHENMFWYRQDPGLGLRLIYFSYDVKMKEKGDIPEGYSVSREKKERFSLILESASTNQTSMYLCASETPQGATEAFFGQGTRLTVV.

This chain links TRBV5-1 with TRBJ1-3; D gene unclear. Germline CDR1 SGHRS, CDR2 YFSETQ. V lost 0 bases and J 2 bases, leaving 9 bases between the germline ends. This CDR3 contains 15 residues. For the CDR3, the DNA is TGCGCCAGCAGCTTGGCGGGGAATCCTGGAAACACCATATATTTT. It specifies CASSLAGNPGNTIYF.

V is TRBV20-1 and J is TRBJ1-2; no clear D gene. Trimming took 6 bases from V and 8 from J, leaving 13 bases between them. The germline gives CDR1 DFQATT, CDR2 SNEGSKA (reference sequence). The CDR3 consists of 11 residues. The CDR3, as DNA: TGCAGTGCGGGAGGTAGACGAGGCTACACCTTC. It codes for CSAGGRRGYTF.

V gene TRBV14 combines with J gene TRBJ2-3; TRBD2 is a possible D gene (7 bases). Trimming removed 2 bases from V and 1 base from J, with 19 bases in between. The CDR3 has 18 amino acids. Germline CDR1 is SGHDN and CDR2 is FVKESK. Written as DNA, the CDR3 is TGTGCCAGCAGCCAACGGAGGGGGGCGGGGGTTCGCACAGATACGCAGTATTTT. Encoded protein: CASSQRRGAGVRTDTQYF.

The V call is TRBV19, the J call TRBJ1-2; D is unresolved. CDR3 size: 16 residues. CDR1 and CDR2 (germline): LNHDA, SQIVND (reference sequence). Trimming cost V 3 bases and J 2 bases, with 16 bases left between them. CDR3 loop: CASSIGFEAENYGYTF. CDR3 sequence (DNA): TGTGCCAGTAGTATCGGGTTCGAGGCGGAAAACTATGGCTACACCTTC.

The genes are TRBV9 and TRBJ1-3; D unclear. Trimming stripped 3 bases from V and 3 bases from J, with 10 bases between. Germline V gene sequence: CDR1 SGDLS, CDR2 YYNGEE. CDR3 length: 14 amino acids. The CDR3 sequence: CASSADGVGNTIYF. CDR3 in DNA: TGTGCCAGCAGCGCCGACGGGGTTGGAAACACCATATATTTT.

The V and J genes are TRBV7-2 and TRBJ1-5; 8 nucleotides match TRBD1. The V and J ends lost 5 bases and 4 bases, in that order; junction bases with no gene match: 7. The CDR3 totals 15 residues. In germline, CDR1 is SGHTA, CDR2 FQGNSA. As DNA, the CDR3 is TGTGCCAGCAGCACCGGGACAGGCTGGAATCAGCCCCAGCATTTT. This gives the protein CASSTGTGWNQPQHF.

The chain recombines TRBV7-3 with TRBJ2-2, with D possibly TRBD2 on 7 matching bases. CDR1 is SGHTA and CDR2 is FQGTGA in the germline V gene. V was trimmed by 2 bases and J by 7 bases, leaving 11 bases between them. CDR3 size: 14 residues. The CDR3 DNA is TGTGCCAGCAGCTTACGGGGGGCGGGCGGGGAGCTGTTTTTT. Protein product: CASSLRGAGGELFF.

This clone was observed a single time. The chain recombines TRBV2 with TRBJ1-2; 7 bases are a match to TRBD1. Unmatched junction bases numbered 9, after V lost 4 bases and J lost 7 bases. Germline lookup yields CDR1 SNHLY and CDR2 FYNNEI. The CDR3 loop spans 14 amino acids. CDR3 nucleotide sequence: TGTGCCAGCAGTGCGGCCACAGGGGTCGGTGGCTACACCTTC. It translates to CASSAATGVGGYTF.

A word on this clone: Its ends do not fully match the called genes, so a read error is possible. Other DNA sequences in the sample encode the same CDR3. CDR3 nucleotides: TGTGCCAGCAGTGTAGAGGCAGGGCTACGCGAGCAGTACTTC. This codes for CASSVEAGLREQYF. The gene calls are TRBV9 and TRBJ2-7; D perhaps matches TRBD1 (5 bases). CDR3 size: 14 residues. The germline V gene has CDR1 SGDLS and CDR2 YYNGEE.

The rearrangement uses TRBV5-1 and TRBJ1-5, with TRBD1 matching over 8 bases. Germline V gene sequence: CDR1 SGHRS, CDR2 YFSETQ. J lost 5 bases, V lost 4 bases, and 5 bases had no gene match. The CDR3 extends over 14 amino acids. The CDR3 bases are TGCGCCAGCAGCCCGGGACAGGAGGATCAGCCCCAGCATTTT. It specifies CASSPGQEDQPQHF.

The chain employs TRBV6-1 and TRBJ2-7, with D possibly matching TRBD2 (6 bases). Trimming left V 3 bases short and J 0 bases short, with 12 bases between. In germline, CDR1 is MNHNS, CDR2 SASEGT. CDR3 length equals 15 residues. CDR3 nucleotides: TGTGCCAGCAGTGATGGTGGGGGGAGCTCCTACGAGCAGTACGTC. As protein: CASSDGGGSSYEQYV.